One and the same sample provided the 19 T cell receptor beta chains below, sequenced in a study of cytomegalovirus exposure and HLA in healthy donors. The study ran its PCR with 60 Vbeta and 13 Jbeta primers. Only in-frame clones appear in the TCRdb table, and some are missing; sequencing was by immunoSEQ multiplex PCR. The sample has about 200,000 clones; approximately 81% are singletons. The sample comprised PBMCs. The receptor source for this set is a man aged 25 to 40 in good health and CMV-seronegative.

This clone has a handful of counts. This rearrangement joins TRBV2 to TRBJ2-6; 11 positions match TRBD2. The CDR3 runs to 18 residues. V lost 4 bases, J lost 0 bases, and 5 bases stayed unmatched. The germline V gene encodes CDR1 SNHLY and CDR2 FYNNEI. The CDR3 loop is CASSVGTSGVSGANVLTF. The CDR3 DNA reads as TGTGCCAGCAGTGTGGGGACTAGCGGTGTCTCTGGGGCCAACGTCCTGACTTTC.

The chain is built from TRBV4-1 and TRBJ2-5, with D possibly matching TRBD2 (5 bases). Trimming removed 3 bases at V and 2 bases at J, with 7 bases between. Germline loops: CDR1 MGHRA, CDR2 YSYEKL. The CDR3 spans 13 residues. This CDR3 reads CASSQGVQETQYF. The CDR3 nucleotides read TGCGCCAGCAGCCAGGGAGTACAAGAGACCCAGTACTTC.

V gene TRBV7-8 combines with J gene TRBJ1-5; D is uncertain. CDR1 and CDR2 (germline): SGHVS, FQNEAQ. V lost 3 bases and J 3 bases, leaving 6 bases between the germline ends. CDR3 length equals 13 residues. Here the CDR3 reads CASSFSSNQPQHF. CDR3 in DNA: TGTGCCAGCAGCTTTAGTTCCAATCAGCCCCAGCATTTT. Full variable domain (remainder filled in from reference TRBV7-8 and TRBJ1-5): GAGVSQSPRYKVAKRGQDVALRCDPISGHVSLFWYQQALGQGPEFLTYFQNEAQLDKSGLPSDRFFAERPEGSVSTLKIQRTQQEDSAVYLCASSFSSNQPQHFGDGTRLSIL.

This chain joins TRBV11-2 and TRBJ2-7, with D perhaps TRBD1 (6 bases). The CDR3 has 12 residues. Trimming left V 5 bases short and J 7 bases short, with 12 bases between. Germline V gene sequence: CDR1 SGHAT, CDR2 FQNNGV. CDR3 residues: CASSLDQGEQYF. CDR3 DNA sequence: TGTGCCAGCAGCCTCGACCAGGGGGAGCAGTACTTC.

The rearrangement links TRBV5-4 to TRBJ2-5; 8 bases map to TRBD2. CDR1 and CDR2 (germline): SGHNT, YYREEE (reference sequence). The CDR3 sequence is 13 residues long. With 2 bases clipped from V and 5 bases from J, the junction kept 2 bases outside the gene matches. This CDR3 is CASSFSGVETQYF. CDR3 in DNA: TGTGCCAGCAGCTTTAGCGGGGTTGAGACCCAGTACTTC.

The V call is TRBV21-1, the J call TRBJ1-2. TRBV21-1 is a pseudogene segment. This CDR3 comprises 16 residues. The CDR3 coding sequence is TGTGCCAGCAGCAAAGAAGGGGGGGGCTTCAAATATGGCTACACCTTC. It specifies CASSKEGGGFKYGYTF.

The chain couples TRBV5-4 to TRBJ2-7; weak D call: TRBD2 (6 bases). CDR3 length: 13 amino acids. Per germline, CDR1 SGHNT and CDR2 YYREEE (reference sequence). V was clipped by 4 bases and J by 3 bases, with 11 bases between them. The DNA of the CDR3 is TGTGCCAGCAGCCGAGGAGGGGTCTACGAGCAGTACTTC. This translates into CASSRGGVYEQYF.

This chain joins TRBV7-9 and TRBJ2-5, with D hard to call. Germline-derived CDR1 and CDR2 are SEHNR and FQNEAQ (reference sequence). The CDR3 runs to 15 residues. Deletions cut 5 bases from V and 5 bases from J, with 18 bases between. The CDR3 here is CASSPETLMSETQYF. In DNA, the CDR3 is TGTGCCAGCAGCCCAGAGACTCTCATGAGCGAGACCCAGTACTTC.

The rearrangement joins TRBV6-4 to TRBJ2-1; TRBD2 agrees at 13 bases. CDR3 length equals 15 residues. From germline, CDR1 is MRHNA and CDR2 SNTAGT. V lost 6 bases to trimming and J lost 6 bases; unmatched junction nucleotides: 5. The CDR3 protein is CASSGLAGVGNEQFF. The DNA for the CDR3 is TGTGCCAGCAGCGGACTAGCGGGGGTGGGCAATGAGCAGTTCTTC.

J is TRBJ2-3 and V is TRBV4-1, with D possibly matching TRBD2 (5 bases). Looked up from germline, CDR1 is MGHRA and CDR2 is YSYEKL. Between the trimmed V and J ends, which lost 8 bases and 6 bases, there was a span of 9 bases. The CDR3 totals 11 residues. CDR3 bases: TGCGCCAGCGGACCGGGGGATACGCAGTATTTT. The encoded protein is CASGPGDTQYF.

The J gene is TRBJ1-2, the V gene TRBV5-8, with 11 bases matching TRBD1. The germline CDR1 and CDR2 sequences are SGHTS and YDEGEE. V lost 4 bases and J lost 2; bases outside the gene matches: 4. This CDR3 spans 15 amino acids. The CDR3 loop is CASSARDRGNYGYTF. CDR3 DNA: TGTGCCAGCAGCGCCCGGGACAGGGGGAACTATGGCTACACCTTC.

The chain has TRBV9 and TRBJ2-1; TRBD2 agrees at 13 bases. Germline CDR1 is SGDLS and CDR2 is YYNGEE. The CDR3 runs to 17 residues. V was clipped by 4 bases and J by 7 bases; unmatched bases: 11. The CDR3: CASSTGLAGARGNEQFF. CDR3 nucleotide sequence: TGTGCCAGCAGCACCGGACTAGCGGGGGCCCGAGGGAATGAGCAGTTCTTC. Supplemented by reference TRBV9 and TRBJ2-1, the full variable domain reads DSGVTQTPKHLITATGQRVTLRCSPRSGDLSVYWYQQSLDQGLQFLIQYYNGEERAKGNILERFSAQQFPDLHSELNLSSLELGDSALYFCASSTGLAGARGNEQFFGPGTRLTVL.

The rearrangement uses TRBV15 and TRBJ1-2, with D possibly matching TRBD1 (5 bases). Trimming pared 5 bases from V and 1 base from J, leaving 11 bases between. The CDR3 length is 14 residues. CDR1 is LNHNV, CDR2 YYDKDF, per germline (reference sequence). In DNA, the CDR3 is TGTGCCACCAGCCAGACAGCAAATAACTATGGCTACACCTTC. It is translated as CATSQTANNYGYTF.

This clone was seen just once. The V and J genes are TRBV2 and TRBJ2-7; a possible D gene is TRBD2 (6 bases). Deletions cut 0 bases from V and 1 base from J, with 13 bases between. The CDR3 totals 16 residues. In germline, CDR1 is SNHLY, CDR2 FYNNEI. The CDR3 coding sequence is TGTGCCAGCAGTGAAGCGCTTGGCGGGGCTTCCTACGAGCAGTACTTC. Residues: CASSEALGGASYEQYF.

This clone appeared a few times. This chain connects TRBV6-1 to TRBJ1-4; D is unresolved. V was clipped by 2 bases and J by 8 bases, with 9 bases between them. Germline CDR1 and CDR2: MNHNS and SASEGT. The CDR3 extends over 13 amino acids. This CDR3 reads CASSEKLFEKLFF. CDR3 sequence (DNA): TGTGCCAGCAGTGAAAAGCTGTTCGAAAAACTGTTTTTT.

The chain carries TRBV4-3 and TRBJ2-3, with a possible D match to TRBD2 (5 bases). The CDR3 extends over 14 amino acids. The V and J ends lost 0 bases and 5 bases respectively, with 9 bases between them. CDR1 and CDR2 (germline): LGHNA, YSLEER. CDR3 coding DNA: TGCGCCAGCAGCCAAGAGAGGGCAGAAGATACGCAGTATTTT. It yields the protein CASSQERAEDTQYF.

The chain carries TRBV4-1 and TRBJ1-3; perhaps TRBD1 as D (6 bases). V dropped 4 bases and J dropped 0 bases, with 13 bases sitting between them. CDR3 size: 16 residues. Germline CDR1 MGHRA, CDR2 YSYEKL. The CDR3 DNA is TGCGCCAGCAGCCCCGTGGGGGCGTACTCTGGAAACACCATATATTTT. It is translated as CASSPVGAYSGNTIYF.

V usage is TRBV4-1 and J usage is TRBJ2-5; D is uncertain. V lost 0 bases to trimming and J lost 1 base, with 9 bases between them. Per the germline V gene, CDR1 is MGHRA and CDR2 is YSYEKL. This CDR3 is built from 15 residues. The CDR3 sequence: CASSQDSTAQETQYF. CDR3 DNA sequence: TGCGCCAGCAGCCAAGATTCCACAGCCCAAGAGACCCAGTACTTC.

The rearrangement links TRBV29-1 to TRBJ1-2; D is possibly TRBD1 (6 bases). Germline V CDR1 and CDR2: SQVTM, ANQGSEA. V was pared by 1 base and J by 7 bases, with 16 bases between. The length of the CDR3 is 14 residues. The CDR3 DNA is TGCAGCGTTGAAGTAAGGACAGCAACGGCTGGCTACACCTTC. Amino acids: CSVEVRTATAGYTF.